The subject of this entry is one T cell receptor beta chain. Its antigen remains unidentified. The sample belongs to a study of lymphopenia after photon versus proton radiotherapy. Regarding the study as a whole: Survival link was tested only in deceased patients; proton benefit remains a possibility. Proton therapy kept repertoires fairly stable, unlike photons, which gained effector/memory cells. Larger post-nadir TCR diversity loss correlated inversely with survival in deceased patients.

Here immunoSEQ multiplex PCR was the method, and the copy in TCRdb shows in-frame clones only, minus some. The sample has about 160,000 clones, more than 85% seen once; the top ten hold around 5.1%. Germline CDR1 SGHTA, CDR2 FQGNSA. The V end lost 0 bases, the J end lost 3 bases, and 9 bases lay between the germline ends. The CDR3 is 15 residues long. The V call is TRBV7-2, the J call TRBJ2-1, with D tentatively TRBD2 (6 bases). This clonotype was obtained from a man between 45 and 60 years old with gastric cancer. Sample: peripheral blood, taken from a patient treated with photon-based radiotherapy. This CDR3 is CASSLALAGYNEQFF. The CDR3 region has the DNA TGTGCCAGCAGCTTAGCACTAGCAGGCTACAATGAGCAGTTCTTC.